This passage covers 29 T cell receptor beta chains from one sample sequenced in a study of response to subunit inactivated influenza vaccine. MiXCR, applied by TCRdb to the RT-PCR reads, yields one record per CDR3 protein. The sample holds about 530,000 distinct CDR3 sequences, 10% to 15% seen once. The sequences come from PBMCs from blood, collected on the day of vaccination. The receptor source for this set is a man aged 45-65 years who received an inactivated influenza vaccine.

The J gene is TRBJ2-7, the V gene TRBV20-1, with D perhaps TRBD1 (5 bases). The CDR3 contains 11 residues. Per germline, CDR1 DFQATT and CDR2 SNEGSKA (reference sequence). Trimming cost V 4 bases and J 3 bases, with 7 bases left between them. The CDR3 reads CSATDNYEQYF. Written as DNA, the CDR3 is TGCAGTGCTACGGACAACTACGAGCAGTACTTC.

The rearrangement links TRBV6-2 or TRBV6-3 to TRBJ2-3, with D unresolved. Germline V CDR1 and CDR2: MNHEY, SVGEGT. This CDR3 comprises 12 residues. The germline V and J ends were trimmed by 7 bases and 2 bases, with 7 bases remaining between them. In nucleotides, the CDR3 is TGTGCCAGCACGACATACACAGATACGCAGTATTTT. Translated: CASTTYTDTQYF.

This clonotype has just a few counts. The gene calls are TRBV20-1 and TRBJ2-1; 10 bases match TRBD2. V shed 0 bases and J 7 bases; nucleotides not matched to a gene: 9. CDR1 is DFQATT and CDR2 is SNEGSKA in the germline V gene (reference sequence). The CDR3 has 16 amino acids. In DNA form, the CDR3 reads TGCAGTGCTAGAGAGTTAGCGGGGGGCTCCATTAATGAGCAGTTCTTC. Encoded protein: CSARELAGGSINEQFF.

A few counts support this clonotype. J is TRBJ2-7 and V is TRBV20-1; 11 positions agree with TRBD2. V shed 6 bases, J shed 6 bases, and the junction held 25 bases outside the gene matches. The CDR3 is 19 amino acids. CDR1 and CDR2 from the germline V gene are DFQATT and SNEGSKA (reference sequence). The CDR3 sequence is CSARPDRETSGAPGSEQYF. The CDR3 region has the DNA TGCAGTGCCAGACCCGACAGGGAGACTAGCGGGGCACCAGGATCCGAGCAGTACTTC.

The V and J genes are TRBV18 and TRBJ2-5; 7 bases line up with TRBD1. CDR1 and CDR2 (germline): KGHSH, LQKENI. This CDR3 is built from 16 residues. J lost 1 base, V lost 6 bases, and 11 bases had no gene match. The CDR3 coding sequence is TGTGCCAGCTCTATCTCAGCCGGGACAGCCCAAGAGACCCAGTACTTC. Translation: CASSISAGTAQETQYF.

This clonotype was observed many times. The chain couples TRBV5-1 to TRBJ1-2; 7 nucleotides line up with TRBD1. Losses at the gene ends were 4 bases for V and 5 bases for J; bases not matched to a gene: 8. Germline V gene data show CDR1 as SGHRS and CDR2 as YFSETQ. The CDR3 extends over 14 amino acids. CDR3 in DNA: TGCGCCAGCAGCCCCCGGGACAGCGAATATGGCTACACCTTC. Translated: CASSPRDSEYGYTF.

The chain is built from TRBV5-6 and TRBJ2-5, with a tentative D call TRBD2 (6 bases). Deletions cut 4 bases from V and 2 bases from J, with 24 bases between. Germline CDR1 and CDR2: SGHDT and YYEEEE. This CDR3 spans 18 amino acids. CDR3 residues: CASSDETRGLGVQETQYF. CDR3 in DNA: TGTGCCAGCAGCGACGAGACTAGAGGGCTTGGGGTACAAGAGACCCAGTACTTC.

This chain links TRBV20-1 with TRBJ2-2; D unresolved. CDR1 DFQATT and CDR2 SNEGSKA come from the germline V gene (reference sequence). Trimming left V 0 bases short and J 1 base short, with 3 bases between. The CDR3 runs to 13 residues. CDR3 sequence: CSAREVNTGELFF. The DNA of the CDR3 is TGCAGTGCTAGAGAGGTGAACACCGGGGAGCTGTTTTTT.

The chain uses TRBV20-1 and TRBJ2-1, with D perhaps matching TRBD2 (5 bases). CDR3 size: 16 residues. Germline values: CDR1 DFQATT, CDR2 SNEGSKA (reference sequence). V lost 0 bases to trimming and J lost 0 bases, with 12 bases between them. The DNA for the CDR3 is TGCAGTGCTAGAGATGTTGGAGGACGCTCCTACAATGAGCAGTTCTTC. Protein: CSARDVGGRSYNEQFF.

V and J are TRBV5-1 and TRBJ1-1; TRBD1 aligns across 8 bases. The length of the CDR3 is 17 residues. The trim removed 0 bases at V and 4 bases at J, leaving 11 bases unmatched. CDR1 and CDR2 (germline): SGHRS, YFSETQ. CDR3 sequence: CASSLAGTGPGGTEAFF. The CDR3 DNA reads as TGCGCCAGCAGCTTGGCTGGGACAGGTCCTGGGGGCACTGAAGCTTTCTTT. Full variable domain (remainder filled in from reference TRBV5-1 and TRBJ1-1): KAGVTQTPRYLIKTRGQQVTLSCSPISGHRSVSWYQQTPGQGLQFLFEYFSETQRNKGNFPGRFSGRQFSNSRSEMNVSTLELGDSALYLCASSLAGTGPGGTEAFFGQGTRLTVV.

There are many counts of this clonotype. This chain links TRBV28 with TRBJ2-5; 7 bases are shared with TRBD2. The CDR3 covers 13 residues. Germline CDR1 reads MDHEN; CDR2 reads SYDVKM. The V and J ends lost 5 bases and 3 bases, in that order; junction bases with no gene match: 3. DNA of the CDR3: TGTGCCAGCAGTAGGAGCGGGGAAGAGACCCAGTACTTC. Encoded protein: CASSRSGEETQYF.

This clonotype was seen more than once but under ten times. The J gene is TRBJ1-2, the V gene TRBV12-3 or TRBV12-4; D possibly corresponds to TRBD1 (6 bases). The CDR3 runs 13 residues. Trimming cost V 6 bases and J 5 bases, with 13 bases left between them. The CDR3 DNA is TGTGCCAGCAGCTCCCGGGACAAGTATGGCTACACCTTC. Residues: CASSSRDKYGYTF.

There are a few counts of this clonotype. The rearrangement uses TRBV27 and TRBJ2-1; a weak D match, TRBD2 (5 bases). V was clipped by 1 base and J by 5 bases, with 15 bases between them. This CDR3 comprises 16 residues. Germline CDR1 and CDR2: MNHEY and SMNVEV (reference sequence). CDR3 sequence (DNA): TGTGCCAGCAGTTTATTGGGTGGGAGTGGCAACAATGAGCAGTTCTTC. It codes for CASSLLGGSGNNEQFF.

This clonotype showed up just a few times. The chain recombines TRBV7-8 with TRBJ2-7; no firm D call. Trimming took 0 bases from V and 4 from J, leaving 7 bases between them. There are 13 residues in the CDR3. In germline, CDR1 is SGHVS, CDR2 FQNEAQ. The CDR3: CASSLADRYEQYF. CDR3 coding DNA: TGTGCCAGCAGCTTAGCCGATCGATACGAGCAGTACTTC. Full variable domain (outside the CDR3, taken from reference TRBV7-8 and TRBJ2-7): GAGVSQSPRYKVAKRGQDVALRCDPISGHVSLFWYQQALGQGPEFLTYFQNEAQLDKSGLPSDRFFAERPEGSVSTLKIQRTQQEDSAVYLCASSLADRYEQYFGPGTRLTVT.

The chain uses TRBV5-1 and TRBJ2-5; D uncertain. Germline CDR1 is SGHRS and CDR2 is YFSETQ. Trimming took 1 base from V and 0 from J, leaving 10 bases between them. There are 15 residues in the CDR3. CDR3 sequence reads: CASSLYYPYQETQYF. CDR3 coding DNA: TGCGCCAGCAGCTTGTACTATCCATACCAAGAGACCCAGTACTTC.

V gene TRBV5-1 combines with J gene TRBJ2-1, with 7 bases identical to TRBD1. Unmatched junction bases numbered 10, after V lost 2 bases and J lost 8 bases. Germline values: CDR1 SGHRS, CDR2 YFSETQ. The CDR3 is 15 amino acids. The CDR3 nucleotides are TGCGCCAGCAGCTTACAGGGGCGAGGACTCGATGAGCAGTTCTTC. It yields the protein CASSLQGRGLDEQFF.

The chain couples TRBV4-2 to TRBJ2-7; a weak D match, TRBD1 (5 bases). V lost 0 bases and J lost 3, with 6 bases in between. The length of the CDR3 is 13 residues. Germline CDR1 and CDR2: LGHNA and YNFKEQ. The CDR3 sequence is CASSQEGRYEQYF. CDR3 nucleotides: TGTGCCAGCAGCCAAGAGGGGCGCTACGAGCAGTACTTC.

V and J are TRBV5-6 and TRBJ2-5, with 9 bases matching TRBD2. Germline values: CDR1 SGHDT, CDR2 YYEEEE. This CDR3 is built from 16 residues. V trimming: 1 base; J trimming: 2 bases; junction bases outside the gene matches: 6. CDR3 in DNA: TGTGCCAGCAGCTTGCTTGGCGGGAGGGTACAAGAGACCCAGTACTTC. Translated: CASSLLGGRVQETQYF.

This clonotype was seen more than once but under ten times. The V gene is TRBV4-1, the J gene TRBJ1-1; a weak D match, TRBD1 (6 bases). Germline V CDR1 and CDR2: MGHRA, YSYEKL. The CDR3 is 15 amino acids. The germline V and J ends were trimmed by 4 bases and 1 base, with 13 bases remaining between them. The CDR3 DNA reads TGCGCCAGCAGCCCAAGACAGGATTGGAACACTGAAGCTTTCTTT. Translating it yields CASSPRQDWNTEAFF.

This clonotype occurred a few times. V and J are TRBV20-1 and TRBJ2-2; no definite D call. CDR3 size: 10 residues. Germline CDR1 DFQATT, CDR2 SNEGSKA (reference sequence). Trimming pared 1 base from V and 7 bases from J, leaving 1 base between. In DNA, the CDR3 is TGCAGTGCTAGAGTCGGGGAGCTGTTTTTT. It is translated as CSARVGELFF.

This rearrangement joins TRBV6-6 to TRBJ1-2; D is perhaps TRBD1 (5 bases). The CDR3 spans 13 residues. V was cut by 5 bases and J by 5 bases, with 12 bases left in between. The germline gives CDR1 MNHNY, CDR2 SVGAGI (reference sequence). The CDR3 coding sequence is TGTGCCAGCAGTCAGGAGGAGGGGTATGGCTACACCTTC. It specifies CASSQEEGYGYTF.

This chain connects TRBV27 to TRBJ2-7; no clear D gene. The CDR3 runs to 13 residues. In germline, CDR1 is MNHEY, CDR2 SMNVEV (reference sequence). Trimming removed 1 base at V and 3 bases at J, with 7 bases between. Written as DNA, the CDR3 is TGTGCCAGCAGTTTATACGTAGGCTACGAGCAGTACTTC. Protein: CASSLYVGYEQYF.

This clonotype was seen repeatedly, ten times or more. The chain carries TRBV3-1 and TRBJ2-7; TRBD1 aligns across 8 bases. Losses at the gene ends were 6 bases for V and 2 bases for J; bases not matched to a gene: 0. Looked up from germline, CDR1 is LGHDT and CDR2 is YNNKEL (reference sequence). The CDR3 covers 12 residues. The CDR3 bases are TGTGCCAGCAGACAGGGGGCCTACGAGCAGTACTTC. Protein product: CASRQGAYEQYF.

This clonotype was detected a few times. V and J are TRBV20-1 and TRBJ2-7, with no clear D. CDR3 size: 14 residues. CDR1 DFQATT and CDR2 SNEGSKA come from the germline V gene (reference sequence). Trimming took 1 base from V and 2 from J, leaving 12 bases between them. In nucleotides, the CDR3 is TGCAGTGCTAGAGGACCCCACAGTACCTACGAGCAGTACTTC. Protein sequence: CSARGPHSTYEQYF.

This clonotype has a count of ten or more. The chain joins TRBV6-2 or TRBV6-3 to TRBJ1-5, with D hard to call. CDR1 is MNHEY, CDR2 SVGEGT, per germline. This CDR3 region has 13 residues. V gave up 7 bases and J gave up 4 bases, with 11 bases separating them. The CDR3 here is CASTWQQNQPQHF. The CDR3 DNA sequence: TGTGCCAGCACTTGGCAGCAGAATCAGCCCCAGCATTTT.

The chain links TRBV7-2 to TRBJ2-1; D might be TRBD1 or TRBD2, each matching 5 bases. This CDR3 has 14 amino acids. Germline CDR1 reads SGHTA; CDR2 reads FQGNSA. V lost 2 bases to trimming and J lost 5 bases, with 10 bases between them. CDR3 amino acids: CASSLYRGHNEQFF. CDR3 DNA: TGTGCCAGCAGCTTATATCGGGGACACAATGAGCAGTTCTTC.

There are many counts of this clonotype. The DNA of the CDR3 is TGTGCCAGCAGCTGGGAGAGGAACACTGAAGCTTTCTTT. Translated: CASSWERNTEAFF. The gene calls are TRBV6-1 and TRBJ1-1; no clear D. This CDR3 has 13 amino acids. CDR1 MNHNS and CDR2 SASEGT come from the germline V gene. V lost 6 bases, J lost 1 base, and 9 bases lay in between.

The rearrangement joins TRBV6-6 to TRBJ2-3, with D unclear. The germline V and J ends were trimmed by 7 bases and 2 bases, with 7 bases remaining between them. The CDR3 has 12 amino acids. Germline values: CDR1 MNHNY, CDR2 SVGAGI (reference sequence). The CDR3 DNA reads as TGTGCCAGCACCTTTAACACAGATACGCAGTATTTT. Its protein is CASTFNTDTQYF.

This clonotype was recorded a few times. The V and J genes are TRBV5-1 and TRBJ2-5; no clear D gene. This CDR3 has 15 amino acids. Between the trimmed V and J ends, which lost 1 base and 1 base, there was a span of 11 bases. The germline gives CDR1 SGHRS, CDR2 YFSETQ. CDR3 in amino acids: CASSLFGRIQETQYF. The CDR3 coding sequence is TGCGCCAGCAGCTTGTTCGGGCGGATCCAAGAGACCCAGTACTTC.